This T cell receptor (beta chain) was recovered during a study of blood T cell repertoires in COVID-19. Study background: From the United States, Italy and Spain came samples of acute and convalescent COVID-19. T cells, B-cell-depleted T cells, or PBMCs provided the cDNA or gDNA that served as material.

The authors' processing: Amplification from reference gene primers served as the basis for estimated nucleated cell counts. Libraries were prepared by immunoSEQ multiplex PCR; TCRdb keeps only in-frame clonotypes and omits some of them. Clone size and V and J calls were adopted from that table, with D and trimming inferred from the DNA. Of more than 250,000 clones in the sample, around four fifths were seen once. This CDR3 contains 15 residues. V was pared by 3 bases and J by 4 bases, with 13 bases between. In germline, CDR1 is MNHNS, CDR2 SASEGT. This TCR was recovered from a man between 60 and 75 years old who had recovered from COVID-19. Material: peripheral blood. The rearrangement joins TRBV6-1 to TRBJ1-5; unclear D gene. The CDR3 here is CASSDPARANQPQHF. As DNA, the CDR3 is TGTGCCAGCAGTGACCCCGCGCGGGCGAATCAGCCCCAGCATTTT.